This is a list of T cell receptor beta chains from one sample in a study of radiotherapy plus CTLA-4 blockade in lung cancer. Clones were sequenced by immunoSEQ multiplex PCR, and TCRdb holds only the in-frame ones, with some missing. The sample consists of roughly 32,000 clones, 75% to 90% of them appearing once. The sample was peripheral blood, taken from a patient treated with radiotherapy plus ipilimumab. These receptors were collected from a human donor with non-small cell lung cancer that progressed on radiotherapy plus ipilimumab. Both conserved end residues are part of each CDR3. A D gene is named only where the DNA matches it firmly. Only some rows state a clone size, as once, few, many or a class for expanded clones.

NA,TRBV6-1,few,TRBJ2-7,TGTGCCAGCACCGAGGTGGCCAACGAGCAGTACTTC,CASTEVANEQYF
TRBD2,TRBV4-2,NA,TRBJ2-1,TGTGCCAGCAGCCAAGATTGGCCTTGGACTAGCGGGGACAATGAGCAGTTCTTC,CASSQDWPWTSGDNEQFF
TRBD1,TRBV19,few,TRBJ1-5,TGTGCCAGTAAGACAGGGTGGCAGCCCCAGCATTTT,CASKTGWQPQHF
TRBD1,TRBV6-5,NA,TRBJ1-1,TGTGCCAGCAGTTGGACAGGGCTATCCACTGAAGCTTTCTTT,CASSWTGLSTEAFF
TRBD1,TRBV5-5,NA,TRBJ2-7,TGTGCCAGCAGCTCCGACAGGGGGGCCTACGAGCAGTACTTC,CASSSDRGAYEQYF
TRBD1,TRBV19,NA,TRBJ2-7,TGTGCCAGTAGTATTTACAGGGGTTACGAGCAGTACTTC,CASSIYRGYEQYF
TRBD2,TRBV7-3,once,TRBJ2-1,TGTGCCAGCAGCTCCTCACTAGCGGGGGAACCTAGCGCTAGGCAGTTCTTC,CASSSSLAGEPSARQFF
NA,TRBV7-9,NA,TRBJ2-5,TGTGCCAGCAGCTTCGGAGGGGTAAGAAAGACCCAGTACTTC,CASSFGGVRKTQYF
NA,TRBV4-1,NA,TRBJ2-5,TGCGCCAGCAGCCAACCAGGCCAAGAAGAGACCCAGTACTTC,CASSQPGQEETQYF
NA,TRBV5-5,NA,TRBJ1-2,TGTGCCAGCAGCGCAGACACAGGGAACTATGGCTACACCTTC,CASSADTGNYGYTF
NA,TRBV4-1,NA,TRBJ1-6,TGCGCCAGCAGCCAAGATATGTCCCGGGTGACACCCCTCCACTTT,CASSQDMSRVTPLHF
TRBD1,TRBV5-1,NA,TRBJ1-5,TGCGCCAGCAGCTTGGATCCGGGACAGCCGAATCAGCCCCAGCATTTT,CASSLDPGQPNQPQHF
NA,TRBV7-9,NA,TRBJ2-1,TGTGCCAGCAGCACTCGTTTCAAACGCTATGAGCAGTTCTTC,CASSTRFKRYEQFF
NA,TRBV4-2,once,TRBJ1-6,TGTGCCAGCAGCCAAGATTGGACAGATGGTTCACCCCTCCACTTT,CASSQDWTDGSPLHF
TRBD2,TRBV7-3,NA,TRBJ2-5,TGTGCCAGCAGCTTGAGTCTAGCGGGGGGAGAGACCCAGTACTTC,CASSLSLAGGETQYF
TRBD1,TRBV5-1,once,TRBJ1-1,TGCGCCAGCTCAGGGACAGCCAACACTGAAGCTTTCTTT,CASSGTANTEAFF
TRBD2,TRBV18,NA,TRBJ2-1,TGTGCCAGCTCTCAACTAGCGGGGGGGGATGAGCAGTTCTTC,CASSQLAGGDEQFF
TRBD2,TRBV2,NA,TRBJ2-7,TGTGCCAGCAGGAGCGGGGGGGCCTCCTACGAGCAGTACTTC,CASRSGGASYEQYF
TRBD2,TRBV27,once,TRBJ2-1,TGTGCCAGCAGTTGGACTAGCGGGGGACGATCGTATGTATACGACAATGAGCAGTTCTTC,CASSWTSGGRSYVYDNEQFF
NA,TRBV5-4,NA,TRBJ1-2,TGTGCCAGCAGCTTGGACAGCTATGGCTACACCTTC,CASSLDSYGYTF
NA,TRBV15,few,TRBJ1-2,TGTGCCACCAGCCCGGTCGGGGGTGTCGGCTACACCTTC,CATSPVGGVGYTF
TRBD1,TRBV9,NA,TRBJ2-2,TGTGCCAGCAGCCCTTCGTGGACAGGAAGGACCGGGGAGCTGTTTTTT,CASSPSWTGRTGELFF
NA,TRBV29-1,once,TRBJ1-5,TGCAGCGTTGGCCAGGGGCTCGGCAATCAGCCCCAGCATTTT,CSVGQGLGNQPQHF
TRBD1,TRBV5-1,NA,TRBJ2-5,TGCGCCAGCAGCCGGGACAGTTTTCAAGAGACCCAGTACTTC,CASSRDSFQETQYF
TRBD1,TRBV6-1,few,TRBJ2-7,TGTGCCAGCAGTGTCCCCGGGACAGGGCCCCGCTACGAGCAGTACTTC,CASSVPGTGPRYEQYF
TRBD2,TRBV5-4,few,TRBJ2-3,TGTGCCAGCAGCTTAGACGCGGGGGGCACAGATACGCAGTATTTT,CASSLDAGGTDTQYF
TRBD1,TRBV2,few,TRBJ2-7,TGTGCCAGCAGTTACTCGGGACAGGGCCTGGGCGAGCAGTACTTC,CASSYSGQGLGEQYF
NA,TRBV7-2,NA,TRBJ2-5,TGTGCCAGCAGCCCAAGGATAAGGGGGGAGACCCAGTACTTC,CASSPRIRGETQYF
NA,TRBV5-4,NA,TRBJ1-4,TGTGCCAGCAGCTTGGGGCGGGAGAGAGAGAAACTGTTTTTT,CASSLGREREKLFF
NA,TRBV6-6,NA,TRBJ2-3,TGTGCCAGCAGCTTTAGTGAGGGAACAGATACGCAGTATTTT,CASSFSEGTDTQYF
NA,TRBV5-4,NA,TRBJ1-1,TGTGCCAGCAGCTTGGAATCGGGGGTATTGGGCACTGAAGCTTTCTTT,CASSLESGVLGTEAFF
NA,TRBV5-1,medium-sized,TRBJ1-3,TGCGCCAGCAGCCTGGGGGGACTCGAGGGGATTATATATTTT,CASSLGGLEGIIYF
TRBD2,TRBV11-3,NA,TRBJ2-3,TGTGCCAGCAGCTTAGACGCGGGGGGCACAGATACGCAGTATTTT,CASSLDAGGTDTQYF
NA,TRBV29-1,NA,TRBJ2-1,TGCAGCGTTGAGAGGGCGAGCTCCTACAATGAGCAGTTCTTC,CSVERASSYNEQFF
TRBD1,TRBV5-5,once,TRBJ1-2,TGTGCCAGCAGCTTAGCAAGACAGGGTGGCTACACCTTC,CASSLARQGGYTF
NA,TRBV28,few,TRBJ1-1,TGTGCCAGCAGTTTTCCAGGGAATGGGAACACTGAAGCTTTCTTT,CASSFPGNGNTEAFF
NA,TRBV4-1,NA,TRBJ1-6,TGCGCCAGCAGCCGTGGAACAGGGTTCGAGTCACCCCTCCACTTT,CASSRGTGFESPLHF
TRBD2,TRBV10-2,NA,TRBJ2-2,TGCGCCAGCAGTGGCCTAGCGGGGCCCTTTCGGGAGCTGTTTTTT,CASSGLAGPFRELFF
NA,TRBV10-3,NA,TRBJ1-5,TGTGCCATCAGCGGGTCCTCACGGGGCAATCAGCCCCAGCATTTT,CAISGSSRGNQPQHF